Listed below are T cell receptor beta chains from one sample, sequenced in a study of T cell repertoires in cytomegalovirus infection. TCRdb reprocessed the reads via MiXCR and lists one record per CDR3 protein. The profile shows fewer than 200,000 distinct CDR3 sequences, 15% to 20% of them singletons. Sequencing input: PBMCs. These receptors all come from a human donor in good health (CMV status not recorded). Some clones in this sample may be carry-over from other donors' samples. Each CDR3 is given with its conserved first and last residue. D genes are given only for firm matches. Where a row states a size, it is once, few, many or the class of an expanded clone; other rows omit it.

j_gene	v_gene	d_gene	abundance	CDR3nt	CDR3aa
TRBJ2-5	TRBV20-1	-	few	TGCAGTGCTAGAGTGGGGGGTTTGATGGAGACCCAGTACTTC	CSARVGGLMETQYF
TRBJ1-1	TRBV2	-	-	TGTGCCAGCATTCGCAGGGTCGGGAACACTGAAGCTTTCTTT	CASIRRVGNTEAFF
TRBJ1-2	TRBV19	-	-	TGTGCCCGTAGTATGCGTCATGGCTACACCTTC	CARSMRHGYTF
TRBJ2-7	TRBV6-1	-	few	TGTGCCAGCAGTCCCGCAGGGGCCTACGAGCAGTACTTC	CASSPAGAYEQYF
TRBJ1-1	TRBV19	-	few	TGTGCCAGTACTTGGGGCACTGAAGCTTTCTTT	CASTWGTEAFF
TRBJ2-7	TRBV19	TRBD2	-	TGTGCCAGTAGTACAGTCGGGACTAGCGGCACTTACGAGCAGTACTTC	CASSTVGTSGTYEQYF
TRBJ2-5	TRBV29-1	-	few	TGCAGCGTTGTTGGACATCGAGAGACCCAGTACTTC	CSVVGHRETQYF
TRBJ1-1	TRBV12-3/TRBV12-4	TRBD1	few	TGTGCCAGCAGTTTCCGGGGACAGTACACTGAAGCTTTCTTT	CASSFRGQYTEAFF
TRBJ1-1	TRBV29-1	TRBD1	-	TGCAGCGTTTTGACAGGGCCGGGTGAAGCTTTCTTT	CSVLTGPGEAFF
TRBJ2-7	TRBV20-1	-	once	TGCAGTGCTTCCCGACCGGGGGCGATTTACGAGCAGTACTTC	CSASRPGAIYEQYF
TRBJ2-1	TRBV7-9	TRBD2	few	TGTGCCAGCAGCTTCCGGACTAGCGGGAGCTCCTACAATGAGCAGTTCTTC	CASSFRTSGSSYNEQFF
TRBJ2-3	TRBV7-3	-	many	TGTGCCAGCAGCTTAATGCCTAGGACGGATACGCAGTATTTT	CASSLMPRTDTQYF
TRBJ2-5	TRBV9	TRBD2	few	TGTGCCAGCAGCACCTTCACTAGCGGCCAAGAGACCCAGTACTTC	CASSTFTSGQETQYF
TRBJ2-1	TRBV2	-	few	TGTGCCAGCAGTGAAGAACGTCAGCAGTTCTTC	CASSEERQQFF
TRBJ2-7	TRBV19	-	few	TGTGCCAGTAGCCCAGCCCTCGGTTACGAGCAGTACTTC	CASSPALGYEQYF
TRBJ2-6	TRBV7-4	-	many	TGTGCCAGCAGCTTGGTAGGGGCTGGGGCCAACGTCCTGACTTTC	CASSLVGAGANVLTF
TRBJ2-7	TRBV28	-	many	TGTGCCAGCAGCTTAGTGGCGGGCTTATCCTACGAGCAGTACTTC	CASSLVAGLSYEQYF
TRBJ2-5	TRBV29-1	-	-	TGCAGCGTGGGGGGGCCGGGGGAGACCCAGTACTTC	CSVGGPGETQYF
TRBJ1-1	TRBV7-2	-	few	TGTGCCAGCAGCTTAGTTGGGAGGGGCGAAGAAGCTTTCTTT	CASSLVGRGEEAFF
TRBJ1-1	TRBV7-9	TRBD1	many	TGTGCCAGCAGCTGGACAGGGCCCGAAGCTTTCTTT	CASSWTGPEAFF
TRBJ2-1	TRBV5-4	-	-	TGTGCCAGCAGCTTGAAACAGACATCCTACAATGAGCAGTTCTTC	CASSLKQTSYNEQFF
TRBJ2-3	TRBV5-4	TRBD2	many	TGTGCCAGCAACCCTAGCGGGAGAGCAGATACGCAGTATTTT	CASNPSGRADTQYF
TRBJ2-1	TRBV12-3/TRBV12-4	TRBD2	-	TGTGCCAGCAGTTTGGCGGGGGGGAATGAGCAGTTCTTC	CASSLAGGNEQFF
TRBJ2-3	TRBV7-9	TRBD1	many	TGTGCCAGCAGGTCAGGGACAGGAAGCACAGATACGCAGTATTTT	CASRSGTGSTDTQYF
TRBJ2-6	TRBV19	TRBD1	-	TGTGCCAGTAGTACGACCGGGACAGCTGGGGCCAACGTCCTGACTTTC	CASSTTGTAGANVLTF
TRBJ1-2	TRBV7-3	-	few	TGTGCCAGCAGCTTAAAGGGCGGCGCAGGGAGGGATGGCTACACCTTC	CASSLKGGAGRDGYTF
TRBJ1-3	TRBV5-6	-	few	TGTGCCAGCAGCTTGGAGGGGCGTCAGTCTGGAAACACCATATATTTT	CASSLEGRQSGNTIYF
TRBJ2-3	TRBV7-2	-	many	TGTGCCAGCAGCTTAGCCCAGGGGATAGATACGCAGTATTTT	CASSLAQGIDTQYF
TRBJ1-1	TRBV5-1	-	few	TGCGCCAGCAGCTTGTCAGGTGGAGTTGAAGCTTTCTTT	CASSLSGGVEAFF
TRBJ2-7	TRBV6-1	-	-	TGTGCCAGCAGTGCGACAGTGAACTACGAGCAGTACTTC	CASSATVNYEQYF
TRBJ2-7	TRBV6-2/TRBV6-3	TRBD2	-	TGTGCCAGCAGTTACTCCGGACTAGCGGGAGTTAGATCCTACGAGCAGTACTTC	CASSYSGLAGVRSYEQYF
TRBJ1-2	TRBV27	TRBD1	few	TGTGCCAGCAGTAGACAGGGGCTCTCTAACTATGGCTACACCTTC	CASSRQGLSNYGYTF
TRBJ2-6	TRBV5-4	-	-	TGTGCCAGCAGCCCCGATCCCGGAACTGGGGCCAACGTCCTGACTTTC	CASSPDPGTGANVLTF
TRBJ1-6	TRBV19	-	-	TGTGCCAGTAGTATAGCAGGGGTGGCGAGGATCGGAAACTCACCCCTCCACTTT	CASSIAGVARIGNSPLHF
TRBJ1-2	TRBV28	-	-	TGTGCCAGCAGTTTGGTGACAGATTATGGCTACACCTTC	CASSLVTDYGYTF
TRBJ2-1	TRBV29-1	-	-	TGCAGCGTCCCCTGGGCGGGGTTGGGGGATGAGCAGTTCTTC	CSVPWAGLGDEQFF
TRBJ1-6	TRBV4-2	TRBD1	few	TGTGCCAGCAGCCAGGGGGGACAGGGGTCCTCACCCCTCCACTTT	CASSQGGQGSSPLHF
TRBJ2-2	TRBV2	-	-	TGTGCCAGCAGTAATAACAGGGTGATCAGCACCGGGGAGCTGTTTTTT	CASSNNRVISTGELFF
TRBJ1-1	TRBV7-2	-	many	TGTGCCAGCAGCCCCCGACAGATTATGAACACTGAAGCTTTCTTT	CASSPRQIMNTEAFF
TRBJ2-2	TRBV11-3	-	few	TGTGCCAGCAGCTTCTTGCAGATTTGGGGGAACACCGGGGAGCTGTTTTTT	CASSFLQIWGNTGELFF
TRBJ2-7	TRBV12-3/TRBV12-4	-	few	TGTGCCAGCAGCCCCGATGAGCTGGGGGAGCAGTACTTC	CASSPDELGEQYF
TRBJ2-1	TRBV6-2/TRBV6-3	TRBD2	few	TGTGCCAGCAGTTCGACTAGCGGGAGTCCCAATGAGCAGTTCTTC	CASSSTSGSPNEQFF
TRBJ2-1	TRBV27	TRBD1	-	TGTGCCAGCACCCCGACCGGGACAGAGTCCTACAATGAGCAGTTCTTC	CASTPTGTESYNEQFF
TRBJ2-1	TRBV25-1	-	-	TGTGCCAGCAACCGGGGCAAGTACAATGAGCAGTTCTTC	CASNRGKYNEQFF
TRBJ1-1	TRBV5-1	-	-	TGCGCCAGCAGCTTGGAGGTTCAGAACACTGAAGCTTTCTTT	CASSLEVQNTEAFF
TRBJ2-7	TRBV7-2	-	-	TGTGCCAGCAGCGCTATGGGAAGCTCCTACGAGCAGTACTTC	CASSAMGSSYEQYF
TRBJ1-2	TRBV7-9	-	few	TGTGCCAGCAGCTTGGAGACAGACTATGGCTACACCTTC	CASSLETDYGYTF
TRBJ1-3	TRBV18	-	few	TGTGCCAGCTCACTTCTTTCGGGACAAACCATCTCTGGAAACACCATATATTTT	CASSLLSGQTISGNTIYF
TRBJ2-2	TRBV5-1	TRBD1	many	TGCGCCAGCAGCTTGGCCGGACAGGCCACCGGGGAGCTGTTTTTT	CASSLAGQATGELFF